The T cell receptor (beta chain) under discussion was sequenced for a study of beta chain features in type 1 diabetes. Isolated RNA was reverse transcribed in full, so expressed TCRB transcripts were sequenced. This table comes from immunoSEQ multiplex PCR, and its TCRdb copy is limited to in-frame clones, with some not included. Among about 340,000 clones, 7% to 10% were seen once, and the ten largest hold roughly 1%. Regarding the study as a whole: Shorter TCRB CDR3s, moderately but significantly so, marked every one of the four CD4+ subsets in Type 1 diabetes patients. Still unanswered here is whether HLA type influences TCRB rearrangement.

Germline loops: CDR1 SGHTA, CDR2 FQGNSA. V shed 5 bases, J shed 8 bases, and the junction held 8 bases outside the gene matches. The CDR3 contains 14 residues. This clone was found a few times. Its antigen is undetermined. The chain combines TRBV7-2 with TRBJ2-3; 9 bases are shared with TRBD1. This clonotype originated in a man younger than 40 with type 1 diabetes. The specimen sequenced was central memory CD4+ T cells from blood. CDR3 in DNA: TGTGCCAGCAGCCCCAACCCGGGACAGGGTACGCAGTATTTT. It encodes CASSPNPGQGTQYF.